A single sample gave rise to the 22 T cell receptor beta chains below, sequenced in a study of tissue T cells after allogeneic stem cell transplantation. The sample's time point: mouse harvest day 14 after allogeneic transplant. Each mouse received 10^7 T-cell-depleted marrow cells plus 10^6 splenic CD5+ T cells by tail vein. The protocol was immunoSEQ multiplex PCR, while the TCRdb copy is restricted to in-frame clones and leaves out a portion. The sample has about 3,100 clones; 40% to 55% are singletons. Material: gut tissue. Receptors were obtained from a female BALB/c mouse given C57BL/6 T cells with graft-versus-host disease after an allogeneic hematopoietic cell transplant.

In regard to this clone: Gene names follow the mouse nomenclature. The read ends 1 residue before the CDR3 terminus; that terminus is restored from the germline J gene. J is TRBJ2-3 and V is TRBV3; D perhaps matches TRBD1 (6 bases). V lost 5 bases, J lost 3 bases, and 9 bases lay in between. The CDR3 contains 13 residues. Germline-derived CDR1 and CDR2 are SNHLY and FYNGKV (reference sequence). CDR3 DNA (partial): TGTGCCAGCAGCCCTGGACAGGCAGAAACGCTGTAT. Protein sequence: CASSPGQAETLY. In full, the CDR3 is CASSPGQAETLYF.

A word on this clone: Genes and germline are mouse. The read finishes 1 residue shy of the CDR3 end, and the germline J gene is used to complete it. V is TRBV1 and J is TRBJ2-2, with 10 bases matching TRBD2. The CDR3 is made up of 16 amino acids. V trimming: 3 bases; J trimming: 2 bases; junction bases outside the gene matches: 3. In germline, CDR1 is NSQYPW, CDR2 LRSPGD (reference sequence). The CDR3 DNA, read in part, is TGCACCTGCAGTGCCCGGACTGGGGGCAACACCGGGCAGCTCTAC. Protein: CTCSARTGGNTGQLY. The entire CDR3 protein reads CTCSARTGGNTGQLYF. Based on the CDR3 plus reference TRBV1 and TRBJ2-2, the full variable domain is VTLLEQNPRWRLVPRGQAVNLRCILKNSQYPWMSWYQQDLQKQLQWLFTLRSPGDKEVKSLPGADYLATRVTDTELRLQVANMSQGRTLYCTCSARTGGNTGQLYFGEGSKLTVL.

This clone turned up a few times. Gene names are the mouse ones. The read finishes 1 residue shy of the CDR3 end, and the germline J gene is used to complete it. V is TRBV2 and J is TRBJ1-5; D not resolved. Between the trimmed V and J ends, which lost 0 bases and 0 bases, there was a span of 9 bases. Germline CDR1 and CDR2: LGHNA and YSYQKL. The CDR3 loop spans 16 amino acids. Partial CDR3 DNA: TGTGCCAGCAGCCAAGAAGGAGGCCCTAACAACCAGGCTCCGCTT. Amino acid sequence: CASSQEGGPNNQAPL. From start to end, the CDR3 is CASSQEGGPNNQAPLF. Full variable domain (rest looked up from reference TRBV2 and TRBJ1-5): DPKIIQKPKYLVAVTGSEKILICEQYLGHNAMYWYRQSAKKPLEFMFSYSYQKLMDNQTASSRFQPQSSKKNHLDLQITALKPDDSATYFCASSQEGGPNNQAPLFGEGTRLSVL.

Concerning this clone itself: Germline and genes: mouse. The read stops 1 residue short of the end of the CDR3; the missing end is completed from the germline J gene. V usage is TRBV26 and J usage is TRBJ2-7; D may correspond to TRBD1 or TRBD2 (5 bases each). Germline V gene data show CDR1 as KGHPV and CDR2 as FQNQEV (reference sequence). The CDR3 contains 12 residues. The germline V and J ends were trimmed by 2 bases and 7 bases, with 9 bases remaining between them. The CDR3 bases that were read are TGTGCCAGCAGTCTGGCGGGGGACGAACAGTAC. It yields the protein CASSLAGDEQY. The entire CDR3 is CASSLAGDEQYF. The variable domain in full, with the rest retrieved from reference TRBV26 and TRBJ2-7, is NSKVIQTPRYLVKGQGQKAKMRCIPEKGHPVVFWYQQNKNNEFKFLINFQNQEVLQQIDMTEKRFSAECPSNSPCSLEIQSSEAGDSALYLCASSLAGDEQYFGPGTRLTVL.

With regard to this clone: Germline and genes: mouse. The DNA ends 1 residue before the CDR3 does, and the rest of the CDR3 is filled in from the germline J gene. The rearrangement uses TRBV2 and TRBJ2-2, with D perhaps matching TRBD1 (6 bases). The V and J ends lost 3 bases and 4 bases respectively, with 12 bases between them. From germline, CDR1 is LGHNA and CDR2 YSYQKL. The CDR3 has 15 residues. The CDR3 spells CASSQMAGVTGQLYF. The covered CDR3 bases are TGTGCCAGCAGCCAGATGGCAGGGGTCACCGGGCAGCTCTAC.

Points on this clone: Mouse gene names apply. The CDR3 sequence is CASSLTGPNTEVFF. The CDR3 bases that were read are TGTGCCAGCAGTCTGACGGGTCCAAACACAGAAGTCTTC. The V and J genes are TRBV26 and TRBJ1-1; no reliable D call. The missing CDR3 end, 1 residue past where the read stops, is filled in from the germline J gene. CDR1 and CDR2 (germline): KGHPV, FQNQEV (reference sequence). The germline V and J ends were trimmed by 2 bases and 0 bases, with 7 bases remaining between them. The CDR3 length is 14 residues.

This clone rates as large. Gene and germline names: mouse. The DNA ends 1 residue before the CDR3 does, and the rest of the CDR3 is filled in from the germline J gene. The chain is built from TRBV14 and TRBJ2-7; D is ambiguous. The V end lost 1 base, the J end lost 4 bases, and 6 bases lay between the germline ends. The germline V gene encodes CDR1 SGHDT and CDR2 FRDEAV. The CDR3 extends over 12 amino acids. The covered CDR3 bases are TGTGCCAGCAGTTTCCCCAAATATGAACAGTAC. Residues: CASSFPKYEQY. The entire CDR3 protein reads CASSFPKYEQYF.

This clone has just a few counts. Here the gene names and germline are mouse. The sequence runs out 1 residue before the end of the CDR3; the remainder is reconstructed from the germline J gene. The chain is built from TRBV3 and TRBJ2-5; the match to TRBD2 covers 11 bases. The CDR3 contains 14 residues. Germline CDR1 and CDR2: SNHLY and FYNGKV (reference sequence). The junction had 1 base not matched to a gene; V was cut back by 4 bases and J by 4 bases. CDR3 amino acids: CASSWDWGKDTQYF. The DNA read from the CDR3 is TGTGCCAGCAGCTGGGACTGGGGGAAAGACACCCAGTAC. Supplemented by reference TRBV3 and TRBJ2-5, the full variable domain reads GPKVLQIPSHQIIDMGQMVTLNCDPVSNHLYFYWYKQILGQQMEFLVNFYNGKVMEKSKLFKDQFSVERPDGSYFTLKIQPTALEDSAVYFCASSWDWGKDTQYFGPGTRLLVL.

For this clone: Gene names follow the mouse nomenclature. The read ends 1 residue early relative to the CDR3; the germline J gene fills the gap. The chain has TRBV3 and TRBJ2-5; 11 nucleotides line up with TRBD2. Germline-derived CDR1 and CDR2 are SNHLY and FYNGKV (reference sequence). The CDR3 extends over 17 amino acids. V shed 1 base, J shed 1 base, and the junction held 4 bases outside the gene matches. Incomplete CDR3 DNA: TGTGCCAGCAGCTTAGGAAAGACTGGGGGGGACCAAGACACCCAGTAC. It yields the protein CASSLGKTGGDQDTQY. In full, the CDR3 is CASSLGKTGGDQDTQYF.

Points on this clone: Gene names are mouse gene names. The read falls 1 residue short of the CDR3 end, and the missing part is taken from the germline J gene. The chain carries TRBV16 and TRBJ1-1; 8 positions match TRBD1. Germline V gives CDR1 SGHSA, CDR2 FRNQAP. CDR3 length equals 12 residues. After removal of 3 bases from V and 8 bases from J, the junction contained 2 bases not matched to a gene. The covered CDR3 bases are TGTGCAAGCAGCTTCAGGGGGCGCGAAGTCTTC. Translation: CASSFRGREVF. The full CDR3 sequence reads CASSFRGREVFF. Full variable domain (outside the CDR3, taken from reference TRBV16 and TRBJ1-1): NAGVIQTPRHKVTGKGQEATLWCEPISGHSAVFWYRQTIVQGLEFLTYFRNQAPIDDSGMPKERFSAQMPNQSHSTLKIQSTQPQDSAVYLCASSFRGREVFFGKGTRLTVV.

A word on this clone: Gene names and germline match the mouse. The sequenced fragment ends 1 residue before the CDR3 boundary, so the rest is inferred from the germline J gene. The chain links TRBV23 to TRBJ1-2; the table gives TRBD1 as D, unverified against the DNA. The CDR3 length is 14 residues. CDR1 is KGHTA, CDR2 FQNQQP, per germline. The DNA read from the CDR3 is TGCTCCAGCAGTCAATACAGGCGGAACTCCGACTACACC. Protein sequence: CSSSQYRRNSDYT. The CDR3 as a whole reads CSSSQYRRNSDYTF.

A word on this clone: Mouse gene names and germline throughout. This CDR3 is also generated by other DNA sequences in the sample. The DNA read from the CDR3 is TGTGCCAGCAGCTTCCTGGGGGGGAGTGCTGAGCAGTTC. It codes for CASSFLGGSAEQF. Given in full, the CDR3 is CASSFLGGSAEQFF. The genes are TRBV3 and TRBJ2-1; 9 positions agree with TRBD2. The observed sequence ends 1 residue before the CDR3 terminus, with the missing tail filled in from the germline J gene. Germline assignment: CDR1 SNHLY and CDR2 FYNGKV (reference sequence). With V trimmed by 3 bases and J by 6 bases, 3 bases remained unmatched. CDR3 length: 14 amino acids. The complete variable domain, with remaining parts taken from reference TRBV3 and TRBJ2-1, reads GPKVLQIPSHQIIDMGQMVTLNCDPVSNHLYFYWYKQILGQQMEFLVNFYNGKVMEKSKLFKDQFSVERPDGSYFTLKIQPTALEDSAVYFCASSFLGGSAEQFFGPGTRLTVL.

Notes on this clone: Gene labels here are mouse ones. The CDR3 end falls 1 residue outside the read, so it is completed with the germline J gene. This rearrangement joins TRBV19 to TRBJ2-1; a possible D gene is TRBD1 (6 bases). Germline-derived CDR1 and CDR2 are FNHDT and SITEND (reference sequence). The CDR3 runs to 13 residues. V lost 6 bases and J 1 base, leaving 8 bases between the germline ends. CDR3 sequence reads: CASIDRNYAEQFF. The sequenced part of the CDR3 DNA is TGTGCCAGCATCGACAGGAACTATGCTGAGCAGTTC.

The sample holds one count of this clone. These gene names are mouse names. The sequenced CDR3 bases are TGTGCCAGCAGTCTGTCGACGGGGAACACCGGGCAGCTCTAC. Translation: CASSLSTGNTGQLY. The full CDR3 reads CASSLSTGNTGQLYF. This rearrangement joins TRBV26 to TRBJ2-2; D is unresolved. The read terminates 1 residue ahead of where the CDR3 ends, so the germline J gene completes it. V was shortened by 0 bases and J by 2 bases, with 7 bases between the two germline ends. This CDR3 is 15 amino acids long. The germline V gene has CDR1 KGHPV and CDR2 FQNQEV (reference sequence).

With respect to this clone: Gene and germline names: mouse. The sequenced fragment ends 1 residue before the CDR3 boundary, so the rest is inferred from the germline J gene. The J gene is TRBJ1-5, the V gene TRBV26; no firm D call. V shed 7 bases and J shed 3 bases, with 13 bases lying between them. CDR1 is KGHPV and CDR2 is FQNQEV in the germline V gene (reference sequence). The CDR3 sequence is 14 residues long. The covered CDR3 bases are TGTGCCAGCACCTCAGGCGGGAGCAACCAGGCTCCGCTT. Its protein is CASTSGGSNQAPL. The CDR3 reads in full as CASTSGGSNQAPLF.

With respect to this clone: Germline and genes: mouse. Read coverage stops 1 residue before the CDR3 terminus; the germline J gene supplies the remainder. The chain employs TRBV26 and TRBJ1-6, with TRBD1 as a possible D gene (6 bases). TRBJ1-6 belongs to the ORF category, with a function that is uncertain. Germline V gene data show CDR1 as KGHPV and CDR2 as FQNQEV (reference sequence). Deletions cut 4 bases from V and 3 bases from J, with 10 bases between. CDR3 length: 15 amino acids. CDR3 bases read: TGTGCCAGCAGTCCTCCGGGACACTATAATTCGCCCCTCTAC. Protein: CASSPPGHYNSPLY. The CDR3 as a whole reads CASSPPGHYNSPLYF.

As to this clone: The gene symbols are mouse symbols. With the read ending 1 residue before the CDR3 end, the germline J gene is used to fill in that end. This chain links TRBV31 with TRBJ1-6, with 10 positions matching TRBD1. TRBJ1-6 is labeled an ORF, and its function is uncertain. After removal of 3 bases from V and 9 bases from J, the junction contained 2 bases not matched to a gene. Germline V gene sequence: CDR1 GKSSPN, CDR2 SITVG. CDR3 length: 13 amino acids. The CDR3 bases that were read are TGTGCCTGGAGGGACAGGGGGAGTTCGCCCCTCTAC. Protein: CAWRDRGSSPLY. The whole CDR3 protein is CAWRDRGSSPLYF.

This clone has only a few counts. Gene labels here are mouse ones. The read is 1 residue too short to cover the CDR3 end, so that end is filled in from the germline J gene. This chain joins TRBV26 and TRBJ2-2, with D possibly being TRBD1 (6 bases). Germline CDR1 is KGHPV and CDR2 is FQNQEV (reference sequence). The CDR3 loop spans 14 amino acids. Trimming took off 6 bases at V and 0 bases at J, with 8 bases between the two ends. Partial CDR3 DNA: TGTGCCAGCAGCGGGACAACAAACACCGGGCAGCTCTAC. Translation gives CASSGTTNTGQLY. The full-length CDR3 reads as CASSGTTNTGQLYF.

This clone came up once. Gene names and germline refer to mouse. With the read ending 1 residue before the CDR3 end, the germline J gene is used to fill in that end. The same CDR3 can be traced to other DNA sequences in this sample. This chain links TRBV26 with TRBJ2-5, with D perhaps matching TRBD1 (5 bases). This CDR3 has 13 amino acids. V was shortened by 2 bases and J by 4 bases, with 7 bases between the two germline ends. Looked up from germline, CDR1 is KGHPV and CDR2 is FQNQEV (reference sequence). CDR3 bases read: TGTGCCAGCAGTCTGGGACAAAAAGACACCCAGTAC. This codes for CASSLGQKDTQY. The complete CDR3 sequence is CASSLGQKDTQYF.

In the case of this clone: Gene names follow the mouse nomenclature. Coverage ceases 1 residue before the CDR3 finishes, and the germline J gene fills in the end. This chain joins TRBV13-3 and TRBJ2-1, with D perhaps assigned TRBD1 or TRBD2 (6 bases each). V dropped 2 bases and J dropped 3 bases, with 9 bases sitting between them. CDR1 and CDR2 from the germline V gene are NNHDY and SYVADS. The CDR3 consists of 14 residues. CDR3 bases read: TGTGCCAGCAGTGAACGGGGGCTCTATGCTGAGCAGTTC. Its protein product is CASSERGLYAEQF. The whole CDR3 sequence is CASSERGLYAEQFF.

With regard to this clone: Gene labels here are mouse ones. Sequencing ends 1 residue short of the CDR3 end; the germline J gene provides the rest. The sample holds other DNA sequences that translate to the same CDR3. V gene TRBV26 combines with J gene TRBJ2-5; D may be TRBD1 (6 bases). V was trimmed by 3 bases and J by 4 bases, leaving 8 bases between them. CDR1 KGHPV and CDR2 FQNQEV come from the germline V gene (reference sequence). CDR3 length: 13 residues. This CDR3 is CASSLGQKDTQYF. CDR3 DNA (partial): TGTGCCAGCAGTCTCGGACAGAAAGACACCCAGTAC.

Of note for this clone: Germline and genes: mouse. Read data end 1 residue before the CDR3 end; the end is taken from the germline J gene. The chain joins TRBV23 to TRBJ2-3; no check of the table's D call, TRBD2, against the DNA was made. The CDR3 sequence is 17 residues long. Germline lookup yields CDR1 KGHTA and CDR2 FQNQQP. The CDR3 protein is CSSSQRTGGSSAETLYF. The CDR3 bases that were read are TGCTCCAGCAGTCAGAGGACTGGGGGGTCTAGTGCAGAAACGCTGTAT.